These 27 T cell receptor beta chains were sequenced from one sample in a study of cytomegalovirus exposure and HLA in healthy donors (dated by TCRdb to the late 2010s). Library prep was done by the immunoSEQ multiplex PCR assay. The multiplex PCR relied on a mix of 60 forward primers for TCR Vbeta segments and 13 reverse primers for TCR Jbeta segments. The table was pulled from immuneACCESS by TCRdb, which kept in-frame rearrangements only. Such tables lose some clones; where checked, under half of the loss comes from unresolved V genes, and the rest has no known cause. The sample table on file contains 100,000 to 150,000 clones. The ten largest clones represent around 1.5% of the sample. Sequenced sample: PBMCs. The receptors stem from a woman between 35 and 50 years old in good health and CMV-seronegative.

The chain joins TRBV11-2 to TRBJ2-3; D not certain. This CDR3 comprises 12 residues. The V and J ends lost 1 base and 6 bases respectively, with 5 bases between them. CDR1 is SGHAT, CDR2 FQNNGV, per germline. This CDR3 is CASSLAVDTQYF. CDR3 coding DNA: TGTGCCAGCAGCTTAGCAGTCGATACGCAGTATTTT. Supplemented by reference TRBV11-2 and TRBJ2-3, the full variable domain reads EAGVAQSPRYKIIEKRQSVAFWCNPISGHATLYWYQQILGQGPKLLIQFQNNGVVDDSQLPKDRFSAERLKGVDSTLKIQPAKLEDSAVYLCASSLAVDTQYFGPGTRLTVL.

CDR3 sequence: CASSQDHTGANTGELFF. For the CDR3, the DNA is TGCGCCAGCAGCCAAGATCATACGGGGGCGAACACCGGGGAGCTGTTTTTT. This chain joins TRBV4-3 and TRBJ2-2, with D maybe TRBD2 (6 bases). This CDR3 has 17 residues. Trimming pared 0 bases from V and 0 bases from J, leaving 11 bases between. Germline V gene lookup returns CDR1 LGHNA and CDR2 YSLEER.

V and J are TRBV15 and TRBJ2-2; TRBD2 matches at 11 bases. This CDR3 spans 19 amino acids. With 3 bases clipped from V and 0 bases from J, the junction kept 9 bases outside the gene matches. The germline V gene encodes CDR1 LNHNV and CDR2 YYDKDF (reference sequence). CDR3 bases: TGTGCCACCAGCAGGTTCCGGGGACTAGCGGTTGCGAACACCGGGGAGCTGTTTTTT. This translates into CATSRFRGLAVANTGELFF.

V is TRBV5-1 and J is TRBJ2-3; 10 bases agree with TRBD1. Germline CDR1 and CDR2: SGHRS and YFSETQ. The CDR3 totals 15 residues. Germline trimming cut 2 bases from V and 4 bases from J; bases unmatched to any gene: 4. The CDR3 is CASSFDRGQADTQYF. The CDR3 nucleotides read TGCGCCAGCAGCTTCGACAGGGGGCAGGCAGATACGCAGTATTTT.

As for this clone: Other DNA sequences in this specimen translate into the identical CDR3. The chain employs TRBV6-5 and TRBJ1-3; 7 bases are shared with TRBD1. Trimming cost V 6 bases and J 4 bases; bases outside gene matches: 9. This CDR3 is 15 amino acids long. CDR1 MNHEY and CDR2 SVGAGI come from the germline V gene. The CDR3 sequence: CASRETGTGGNTIYF. In DNA, the CDR3 is TGTGCCAGCAGAGAGACAGGGACGGGCGGAAACACCATATATTTT.

V usage is TRBV5-6 and J usage is TRBJ1-1; perhaps TRBD1 as D (6 bases). Between the trimmed V and J ends, which lost 4 bases and 3 bases, there was a span of 13 bases. Germline V gene data show CDR1 as SGHDT and CDR2 as YYEEEE. The CDR3 covers 14 residues. CDR3 region: CASSLQGGDTEAFF. The CDR3, as DNA: TGTGCCAGCAGCCTACAGGGCGGAGACACTGAAGCTTTCTTT.

The chain is built from TRBV7-3 and TRBJ1-6; a weak D match, TRBD1 (5 bases). V was trimmed by 5 bases and J by 8 bases, leaving 13 bases between them. Germline V gene lookup returns CDR1 SGHTA and CDR2 FQGTGA. The CDR3 has 14 residues. CDR3 sequence: CASSLFVGDSPLHF. In nucleotides, the CDR3 is TGTGCCAGCAGCCTATTCGTAGGGGATTCACCCCTCCACTTT.

The rearrangement links TRBV2 to TRBJ2-7; 7 positions match TRBD1. The V and J ends lost 7 bases and 5 bases, in that order; junction bases with no gene match: 5. The CDR3 sequence is 12 residues long. Germline V gene sequence: CDR1 SNHLY, CDR2 FYNNEI. CDR3 nucleotides: TGTGCCAGCACCAGACAGGGCCACGAGCAGTACGTC. It codes for CASTRQGHEQYV.

CDR3: CAISERLDEQFF. The DNA for the CDR3 is TGTGCCATCAGTGAGCGACTGGATGAGCAGTTCTTC. This chain links TRBV10-3 with TRBJ2-1, with D hard to call. Trimming stripped 2 bases from V and 8 bases from J, with 7 bases between. The length of the CDR3 is 12 residues. Germline values: CDR1 ENHRY, CDR2 SYGVKD.

CDR3 region: CASSQAGLTNYGYTF. In DNA, the CDR3 is TGTGCCAGCAGCCAAGCCGGACTGACTAACTATGGCTACACCTTC. The chain is built from TRBV7-3 and TRBJ1-2, with D uncertain. Trimming shortened V by 5 bases and J by 0 bases, and 13 bases separated the two germline ends. The CDR3 has 15 residues. The germline V gene has CDR1 SGHTA and CDR2 FQGTGA.

The chain is built from TRBV9 and TRBJ1-1; D remains ambiguous. The germline V gene encodes CDR1 SGDLS and CDR2 YYNGEE. The CDR3 is 14 amino acids. Deletions cut 4 bases from V and 0 bases from J, with 10 bases between. The CDR3 DNA reads TGTGCCAGCAGCCAGGCAACCATGAACACTGAAGCTTTCTTT. It specifies CASSQATMNTEAFF.

The chain uses TRBV9 and TRBJ1-6; 7 bases are shared with TRBD1. This CDR3 comprises 16 residues. Unmatched junction bases numbered 9, after V lost 4 bases and J lost 5 bases. Germline V gene lookup returns CDR1 SGDLS and CDR2 YYNGEE. The CDR3 protein is CASSRRQGADNSPLHF. CDR3 bases: TGTGCCAGCAGCCGGAGACAGGGAGCCGATAATTCACCCCTCCACTTT.

V and J are TRBV29-1 and TRBJ1-3; D possibly corresponds to TRBD1 (6 bases). Trimming stripped 4 bases from V and 0 bases from J, with 10 bases between. This CDR3 contains 14 residues. Germline V CDR1 and CDR2: SQVTM, ANQGSEA. The CDR3 sequence is CSVVGHRSGNTIYF. The CDR3 coding sequence is TGCAGCGTTGTGGGACACCGCTCTGGAAACACCATATATTTT.

This chain joins TRBV6-1 and TRBJ1-2; 7 bases match TRBD1. This CDR3 has 14 residues. J lost 4 bases, V lost 1 base, and 3 bases had no gene match. CDR1 is MNHNS, CDR2 SASEGT, per germline. The DNA of the CDR3 is TGTGCCAGCAGTGAAGTTGGGGACAGCTATGGCTACACCTTC. It encodes CASSEVGDSYGYTF.

V and J are TRBV7-3 and TRBJ2-1, with a weak D call TRBD2 (6 bases). V lost 3 bases to trimming and J lost 7 bases, with 16 bases between them. The CDR3 is 15 residues long. The germline V gene has CDR1 SGHTA and CDR2 FQGTGA. The CDR3 DNA reads as TGTGCCAGCAGCTTGGGAGGACCGGAGGAAAATGAGCAGTTCTTC. Residues: CASSLGGPEENEQFF.

The rearrangement links TRBV11-1 to TRBJ2-5; TRBD1 is a possible D gene (6 bases). CDR1 and CDR2 (germline): SGHAT, FQDESV (reference sequence). This CDR3 region has 18 residues. The germline V and J ends were trimmed by 1 base and 1 base, with 19 bases remaining between them. The DNA of the CDR3 is TGTGCCAGCAGCTTAGTCAACAGGGCTTTTTTTCTCCAAGAGACCCAGTACTTC. This gives the protein CASSLVNRAFFLQETQYF.

About this clone itself: An end of the junction differs from the germline gene, which may be a read error. This chain links TRBV19 with TRBJ1-1, with D perhaps matching TRBD1 (5 bases). Germline V CDR1 and CDR2: LNHDA, SQIVND (reference sequence). This CDR3 has 14 amino acids. CDR3 DNA sequence: TGTGCCGGTAGTATAAATGGGGCCAACACTGAAGCTTTCTTT. Amino acids: CAGSINGANTEAFF.

The CDR3: CASSVESVYNEQFF. DNA for the CDR3: TGTGCCAGCAGCGTAGAGTCAGTCTACAATGAGCAGTTCTTC. V and J are TRBV9 and TRBJ2-1; no clear D. This CDR3 region has 14 residues. V was shortened by 0 bases and J by 3 bases, with 7 bases between the two germline ends. Germline CDR1 SGDLS, CDR2 YYNGEE.

The gene calls are TRBV7-3 and TRBJ2-2; 7 bases map to TRBD1. This CDR3 has 18 residues. CDR1 SGHTA and CDR2 FQGTGA come from the germline V gene. V was pared by 0 bases and J by 2 bases, with 9 bases of the junction left unmatched. The CDR3 DNA follows: TGTGCCAGCAGCTTAACGTCAAACAGGGGCTATAACACCGGGGAGCTGTTTTTT. Translation gives CASSLTSNRGYNTGELFF.

The CDR3 sequence is CASSSFAGGGNTGELFF. The CDR3, as DNA: TGCGCCAGCAGCTCGTTTGCCGGGGGGGGGAACACCGGGGAGCTGTTTTTT. This chain connects TRBV5-1 to TRBJ2-2; 8 nucleotides agree with TRBD2. This CDR3 has 17 amino acids. V was clipped by 3 bases and J by 1 base; unmatched bases: 8. Germline V gene lookup returns CDR1 SGHRS and CDR2 YFSETQ. Looking up the rest from reference TRBV5-1 and TRBJ2-2 gives the full variable domain: KAGVTQTPRYLIKTRGQQVTLSCSPISGHRSVSWYQQTPGQGLQFLFEYFSETQRNKGNFPGRFSGRQFSNSRSEMNVSTLELGDSALYLCASSSFAGGGNTGELFFGEGSRLTVL.

V is TRBV19 and J is TRBJ1-4; possibly TRBD1 for D (6 bases). Per germline, CDR1 LNHDA and CDR2 SQIVND (reference sequence). Between the trimmed V and J ends, which lost 6 bases and 7 bases, there was a span of 12 bases. The CDR3 has 13 residues. The CDR3 DNA reads as TGTGCCAGTAGAACAGGGAGGGGTGAAAAACTGTTTTTT. Protein: CASRTGRGEKLFF.

The rearrangement joins TRBV2 to TRBJ2-5; no definite D call. Germline V gene lookup returns CDR1 SNHLY and CDR2 FYNNEI. Trimming pared 1 base from V and 5 bases from J, leaving 14 bases between. The CDR3 runs to 15 residues. The CDR3 sequence: CASSEDGAYSETQYF. The DNA of the CDR3 is TGTGCCAGCAGTGAAGACGGTGCGTATAGCGAGACCCAGTACTTC.

This chain links TRBV7-8 with TRBJ1-6, with TRBD1 as a possible D gene (5 bases). Germline V gene lookup returns CDR1 SGHVS and CDR2 FQNEAQ. CDR3 size: 17 residues. With 1 base removed from V and 0 bases from J, the gap between germline ends came to 10 bases. The CDR3 bases are TGTGCCAGCAGCTTAGTAACAGGAAGCTCCTATAATTCACCCCTCCACTTT. Translation: CASSLVTGSSYNSPLHF.

The chain employs TRBV7-9 and TRBJ2-3, with 11 bases fitting TRBD2. The CDR3 runs to 19 residues. V dropped 11 bases and J dropped 1; count of bases not matched to a gene: 20. Germline V CDR1 and CDR2: SEHNR, FQNEAQ (reference sequence). The CDR3 here is CAYVPGAALAGARTDTQYF. The DNA for the CDR3 is TGTGCCTACGTACCGGGGGCAGCACTAGCGGGGGCCCGCACAGATACGCAGTATTTT. The full variable domain, in which reference TRBV7-9 and TRBJ2-3 provide the parts outside the CDR3, is DTGVSQNPRHKITKRGQNVTFRCDPISEHNRLYWYRQTLGQGPEFLTYFQNEAQLEKSRLLSDRFSAERPKGSFSTLEIQRTEQGDSAMYLCAYVPGAALAGARTDTQYFGPGTRLTVL.

The V gene is TRBV11-2, the J gene TRBJ1-5; 11 bases match TRBD1. The CDR3 contains 19 residues. Germline CDR1 is SGHAT and CDR2 is FQNNGV. The junction had 7 bases not matched to a gene; V was cut back by 0 bases and J by 0 bases. The CDR3 nucleotides are TGTGCCAGCAGCTTAGATCGGGACAGGGGGGTTTATAGCAATCAGCCCCAGCATTTT. Protein sequence: CASSLDRDRGVYSNQPQHF.

The genes are TRBV4-2 and TRBJ2-5, with TRBD2 matching 11 bases. The germline V gene encodes CDR1 LGHNA and CDR2 YNFKEQ. Trimming removed 4 bases from V and 2 bases from J; junction bases left unmatched: 3. This CDR3 comprises 15 residues. CDR3 protein: CASSPLAGGQETQYF. Written as DNA, the CDR3 is TGTGCCAGCAGCCCCCTAGCGGGGGGACAAGAGACCCAGTACTTC.

The CDR3 DNA is TGTGCCAGCAGTTTATTGGGACAGGGGGACGGCTACACCTTC. Translating it yields CASSLLGQGDGYTF. The J gene is TRBJ1-2, the V gene TRBV28; 11 nucleotides agree with TRBD1. Germline V gene sequence: CDR1 MDHEN, CDR2 SYDVKM. This CDR3 contains 14 residues. V dropped 1 base and J dropped 8; count of bases not matched to a gene: 3.